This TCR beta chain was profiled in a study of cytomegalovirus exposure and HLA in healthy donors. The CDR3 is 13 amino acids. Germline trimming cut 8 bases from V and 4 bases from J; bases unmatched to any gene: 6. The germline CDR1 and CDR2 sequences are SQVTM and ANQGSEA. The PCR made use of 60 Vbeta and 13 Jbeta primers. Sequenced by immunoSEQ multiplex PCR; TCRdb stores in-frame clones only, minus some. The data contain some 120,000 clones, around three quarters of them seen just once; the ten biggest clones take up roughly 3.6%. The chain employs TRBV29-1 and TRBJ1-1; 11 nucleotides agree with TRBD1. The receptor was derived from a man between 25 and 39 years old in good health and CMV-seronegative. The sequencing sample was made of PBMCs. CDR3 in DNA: TGCAGCTTCGCCGGGACAGGGGGCACTGAAGCTTTCTTT. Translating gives CSFAGTGGTEAFF.